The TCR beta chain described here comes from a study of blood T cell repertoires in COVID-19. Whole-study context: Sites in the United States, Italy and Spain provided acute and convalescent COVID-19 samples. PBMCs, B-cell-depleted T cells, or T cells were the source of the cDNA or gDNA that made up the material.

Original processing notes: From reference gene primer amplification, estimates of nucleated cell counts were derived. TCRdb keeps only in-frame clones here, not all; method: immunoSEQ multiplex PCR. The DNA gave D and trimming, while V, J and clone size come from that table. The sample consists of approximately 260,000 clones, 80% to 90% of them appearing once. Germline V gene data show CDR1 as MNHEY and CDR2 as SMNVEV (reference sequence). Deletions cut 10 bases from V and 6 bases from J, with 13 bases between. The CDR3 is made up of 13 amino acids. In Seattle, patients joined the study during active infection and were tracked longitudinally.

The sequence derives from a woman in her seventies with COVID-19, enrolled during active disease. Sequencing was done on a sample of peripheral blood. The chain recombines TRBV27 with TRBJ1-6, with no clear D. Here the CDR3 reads CATRRDSNSPLHF. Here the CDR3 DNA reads TGTGCCACCCGGAGGGATTCTAATTCACCCCTCCACTTT.